This T cell receptor (beta chain) is drawn from a study of T cell responses to AZD1222 COVID-19 vaccine. Across the study: It was second doses at about 4 or about 12 weeks that were pooled.

Sequenced by immunoSEQ multiplex PCR; TCRdb stores in-frame clones only, minus some. The table lists more than 70,000 clones, around 84% of them singletons. V was trimmed by 2 bases and J by 1 base, leaving 11 bases between them. The CDR3 is 15 amino acids. CDR1 is SGHAT, CDR2 FQDESV, per germline (reference sequence). The chain links TRBV11-1 to TRBJ2-5; no reliable D call. This sequence originates from an adult in good health. Sample: peripheral blood, taken on day 0 of AZD1222 vaccination. The CDR3, as DNA: TGTGCCAGCAGCTTACCAGGCACTACCCAAGAGACCCAGTACTTC. Protein sequence: CASSLPGTTQETQYF.